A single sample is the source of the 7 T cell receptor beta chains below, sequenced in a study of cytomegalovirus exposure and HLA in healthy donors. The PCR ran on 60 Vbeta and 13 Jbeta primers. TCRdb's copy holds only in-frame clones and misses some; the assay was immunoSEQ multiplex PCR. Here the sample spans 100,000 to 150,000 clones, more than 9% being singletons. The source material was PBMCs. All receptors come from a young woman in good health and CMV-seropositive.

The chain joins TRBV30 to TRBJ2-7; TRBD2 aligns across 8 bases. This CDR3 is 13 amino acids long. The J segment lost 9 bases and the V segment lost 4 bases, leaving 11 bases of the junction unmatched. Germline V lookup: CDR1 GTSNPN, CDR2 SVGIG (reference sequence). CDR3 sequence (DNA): TGTGCCTGGACCTCTAGCGGGCTACGTGCGCAGTACTTC. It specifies CAWTSSGLRAQYF. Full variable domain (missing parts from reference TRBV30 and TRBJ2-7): SQTIHQWPATLVQPVGSPLSLECTVEGTSNPNLYWYRQAAGRGLQLLFYSVGIGQISSEVPQNLSASRPQDRQFILSSKKLLLSDSGFYLCAWTSSGLRAQYFGPGTRLTVT.

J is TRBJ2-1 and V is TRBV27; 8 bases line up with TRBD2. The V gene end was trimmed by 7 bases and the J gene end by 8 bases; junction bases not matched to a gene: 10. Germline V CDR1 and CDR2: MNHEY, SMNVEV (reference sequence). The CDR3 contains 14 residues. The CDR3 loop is CASKRTSRLDEQFF. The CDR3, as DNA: TGTGCCAGCAAAAGGACTAGCAGGTTGGATGAGCAGTTCTTC.

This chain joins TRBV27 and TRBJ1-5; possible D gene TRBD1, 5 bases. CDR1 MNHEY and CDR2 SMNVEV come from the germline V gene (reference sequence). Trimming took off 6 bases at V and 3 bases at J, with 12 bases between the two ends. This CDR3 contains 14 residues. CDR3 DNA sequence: TGTGCCAGCAGGCCGGGACTTCTCAATCAGCCCCAGCATTTT. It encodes CASRPGLLNQPQHF.

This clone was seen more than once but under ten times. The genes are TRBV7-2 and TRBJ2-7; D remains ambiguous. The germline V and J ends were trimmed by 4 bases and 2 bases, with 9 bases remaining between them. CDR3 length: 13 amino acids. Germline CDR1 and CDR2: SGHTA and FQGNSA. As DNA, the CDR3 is TGTGCCAGCAGCTGGAGTGAGGCCTACGAGCAGTACTTC. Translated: CASSWSEAYEQYF.

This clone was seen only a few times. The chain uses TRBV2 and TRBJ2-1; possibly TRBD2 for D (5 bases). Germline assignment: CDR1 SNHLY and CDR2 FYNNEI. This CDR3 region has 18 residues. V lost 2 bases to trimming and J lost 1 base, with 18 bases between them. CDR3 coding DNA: TGTGCCAGCAGTGAACTCCCTCGGGGTCCCGAATCCTACAATGAGCAGTTCTTC. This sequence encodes CASSELPRGPESYNEQFF.

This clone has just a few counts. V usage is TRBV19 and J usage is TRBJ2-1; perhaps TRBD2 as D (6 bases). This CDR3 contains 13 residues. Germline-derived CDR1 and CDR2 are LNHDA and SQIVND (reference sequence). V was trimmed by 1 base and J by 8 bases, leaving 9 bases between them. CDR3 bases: TGTGCCAGTAGTATAGGAGCGGGCGATGAGCAGTTCTTC. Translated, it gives CASSIGAGDEQFF.

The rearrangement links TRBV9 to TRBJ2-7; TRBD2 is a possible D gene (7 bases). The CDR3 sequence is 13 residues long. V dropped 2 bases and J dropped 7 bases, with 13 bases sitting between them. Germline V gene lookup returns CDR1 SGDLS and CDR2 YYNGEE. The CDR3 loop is CASSVGGAGEQYF. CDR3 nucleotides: TGTGCCAGCAGCGTTGGGGGGGCAGGGGAGCAGTACTTC.